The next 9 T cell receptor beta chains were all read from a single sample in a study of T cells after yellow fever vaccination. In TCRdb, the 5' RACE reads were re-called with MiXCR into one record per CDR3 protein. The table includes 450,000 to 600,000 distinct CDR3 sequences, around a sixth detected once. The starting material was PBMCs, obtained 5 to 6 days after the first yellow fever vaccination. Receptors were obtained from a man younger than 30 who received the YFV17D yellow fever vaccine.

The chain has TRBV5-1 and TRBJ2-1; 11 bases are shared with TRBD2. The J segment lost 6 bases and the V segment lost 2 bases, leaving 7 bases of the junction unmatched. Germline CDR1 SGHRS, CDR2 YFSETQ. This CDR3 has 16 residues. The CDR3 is CASSFTGSGGGNEQFF. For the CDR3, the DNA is TGCGCCAGCAGCTTCACAGGTAGCGGGGGGGGCAATGAGCAGTTCTTC.

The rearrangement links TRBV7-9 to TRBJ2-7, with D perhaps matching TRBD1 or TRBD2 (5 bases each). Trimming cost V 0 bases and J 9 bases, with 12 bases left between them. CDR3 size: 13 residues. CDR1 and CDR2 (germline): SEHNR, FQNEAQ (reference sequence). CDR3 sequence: CASSLAGSGTQYV. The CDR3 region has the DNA TGTGCCAGCAGCTTAGCCGGGTCCGGGACGCAGTACGTC.

The CDR3 DNA reads as TGTGCCATCAGGGGACGAGACTCTGGAAACACCATATATTTT. It is translated as CAIRGRDSGNTIYF. The rearrangement joins TRBV10-3 to TRBJ1-3; D might be TRBD1 (5 bases). Germline CDR1 and CDR2: ENHRY and SYGVKD. The CDR3 sequence is 14 residues long. Trimming removed 6 bases at V and 0 bases at J, with 9 bases between.

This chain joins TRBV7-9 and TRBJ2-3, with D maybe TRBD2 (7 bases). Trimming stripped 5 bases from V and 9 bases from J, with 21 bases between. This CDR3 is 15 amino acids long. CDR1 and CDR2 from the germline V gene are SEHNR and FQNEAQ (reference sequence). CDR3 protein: CASSPRRGGAGTQYF. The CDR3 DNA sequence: TGTGCCAGCAGCCCAAGGAGGGGGGGAGCAGGAACGCAGTATTTT.

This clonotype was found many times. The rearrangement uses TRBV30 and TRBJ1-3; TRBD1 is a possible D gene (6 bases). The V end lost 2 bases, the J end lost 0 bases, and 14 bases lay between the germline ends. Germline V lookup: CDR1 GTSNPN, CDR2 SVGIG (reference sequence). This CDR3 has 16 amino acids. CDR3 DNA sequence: TGTGCCTGGAGTTGGGGACACCTTAGCTCTGGAAACACCATATATTTT. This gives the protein CAWSWGHLSSGNTIYF.

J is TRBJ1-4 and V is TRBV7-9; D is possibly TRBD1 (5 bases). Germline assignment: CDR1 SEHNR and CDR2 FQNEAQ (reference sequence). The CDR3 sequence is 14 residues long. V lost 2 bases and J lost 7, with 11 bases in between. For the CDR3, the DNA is TGTGCCAGCAGCTTACCGACAGAAAGTGAAAAACTGTTTTTT. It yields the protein CASSLPTESEKLFF.

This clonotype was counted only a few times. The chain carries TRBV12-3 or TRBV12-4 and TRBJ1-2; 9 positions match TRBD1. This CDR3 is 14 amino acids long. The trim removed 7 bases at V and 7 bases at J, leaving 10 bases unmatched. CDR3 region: CASTVTGTGSGYTF. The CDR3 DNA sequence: TGTGCCAGCACAGTAACTGGGACAGGGAGTGGCTACACCTTC.

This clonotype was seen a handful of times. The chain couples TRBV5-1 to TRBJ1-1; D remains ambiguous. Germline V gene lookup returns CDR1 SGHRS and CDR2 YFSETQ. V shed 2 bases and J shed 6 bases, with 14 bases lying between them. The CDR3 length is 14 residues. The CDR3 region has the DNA TGCGCCAGCAGCTTAGGTGGAACACGCGCTGAAGCTTTCTTT. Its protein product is CASSLGGTRAEAFF.

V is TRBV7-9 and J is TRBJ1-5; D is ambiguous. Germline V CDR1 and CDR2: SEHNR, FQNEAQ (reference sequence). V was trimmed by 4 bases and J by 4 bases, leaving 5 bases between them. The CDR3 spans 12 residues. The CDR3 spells CASSSRNQPQHF. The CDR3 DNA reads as TGTGCCAGCAGCTCGAGGAATCAGCCCCAGCATTTT.